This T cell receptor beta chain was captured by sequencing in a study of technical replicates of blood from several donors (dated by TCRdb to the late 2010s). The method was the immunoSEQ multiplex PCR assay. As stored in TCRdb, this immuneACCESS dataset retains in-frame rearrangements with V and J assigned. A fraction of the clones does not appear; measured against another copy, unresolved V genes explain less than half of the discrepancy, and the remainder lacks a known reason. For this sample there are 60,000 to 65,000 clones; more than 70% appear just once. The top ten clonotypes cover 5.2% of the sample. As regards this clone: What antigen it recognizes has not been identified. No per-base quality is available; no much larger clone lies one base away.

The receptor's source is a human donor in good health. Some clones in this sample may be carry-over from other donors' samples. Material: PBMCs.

The nucleotides read TGCGCCAGCAGCCACGACAGACCCCCGAACACCGGGGAGCTGTTTTTT. Translation gives CASSHDRPPNTGELFF. The sequence is built from TRBV4-3 and TRBJ2-2; TRBD1 might be the D gene, on 5 matching bases. V was cut back by 3 bases and J by 0 bases, leaving a gap of 11 bases between them. The CDR3 goes from the cysteine to the phenylalanine over 16 residues. Of all the DNA, just the CDR3 is kept, 48 bases in frame from base 1. For CDR1 and CDR2, the germline V gene lists LGHNA and YSLEER.